Listed here are 27 T cell receptor beta chains from one sample, sequenced in a study of shared clonotypes between healthy human individuals. Terminally differentiated effector memory CD45RA+ cells were excluded by CCR7 positive selection of CD45RO-negative cells. Produced via immunoSEQ multiplex PCR; TCRdb's table is partial and in-frame only. This table holds some 2,000,000 clones, roughly 94% found once. The sequencing input was naive CD8+ T cells sorted from blood. Source of these receptors: a man aged 18 to 30 in good health.

V and J are TRBV27 and TRBJ1-2; TRBD1 is a possible D gene (5 bases). V gave up 6 bases and J gave up 6 bases, with 20 bases separating them. This CDR3 has 15 amino acids. From germline, CDR1 is MNHEY and CDR2 SMNVEV (reference sequence). This chain's CDR3 is CASSPSGQGEDGYTF. The CDR3 region has the DNA TGTGCCAGCAGCCCTTCCGGCCAGGGAGAGGATGGCTACACCTTC.

This chain links TRBV7-2 with TRBJ2-5; 15 bases map to TRBD2. The length of the CDR3 is 17 residues. Germline CDR1 reads SGHTA; CDR2 reads FQGNSA. Trimming cost V 5 bases and J 11 bases; bases outside gene matches: 15. DNA for the CDR3: TGTGCCAGCAGCCCTCTCGGACTAGCGGGAGGGACGGTTGCACAGTACTTC. Its translation: CASSPLGLAGGTVAQYF. Drawing the rest from reference TRBV7-2 and TRBJ2-5, the complete variable domain is GAGVSQSPSNKVTEKGKDVELRCDPISGHTALYWYRQSLGQGLEFLIYFQGNSAPDKSGLPSDRFSAERTGGSVSTLTIQRTQQEDSAVYLCASSPLGLAGGTVAQYFGPGTRLLVL.

The chain couples TRBV10-3 to TRBJ2-5; 10 bases line up with TRBD2. The CDR3 runs to 15 residues. Per the germline V gene, CDR1 is ENHRY and CDR2 is SYGVKD. V lost 6 bases, J lost 1 base, and 5 bases stayed unmatched. DNA of the CDR3: TGTGCCATCAGCCAACTAGCGGGATTCCAAGAGACCCAGTACTTC. Protein product: CAISQLAGFQETQYF.

The rearrangement joins TRBV2 to TRBJ1-4; the D gene is possibly TRBD1 (6 bases). This CDR3 region has 13 residues. Trimming took off 3 bases at V and 8 bases at J, with 10 bases between the two ends. Germline V gene lookup returns CDR1 SNHLY and CDR2 FYNNEI. The DNA of the CDR3 is TGTGCCAGCAGTGACTCTGACAGGGAAAAACTGTTTTTT. Encoded protein: CASSDSDREKLFF.

The rearrangement uses TRBV6-1 and TRBJ2-7; TRBD1 aligns across 9 bases. Per germline, CDR1 MNHNS and CDR2 SASEGT. This CDR3 contains 14 residues. V lost 7 bases and J lost 2; bases outside the gene matches: 6. The CDR3 spells CASNAGQGAYEQYF. The DNA for the CDR3 is TGTGCCAGCAATGCGGGACAGGGAGCCTACGAGCAGTACTTC.

The gene calls are TRBV2 and TRBJ1-2, with TRBD1 as a possible D gene (5 bases). V dropped 8 bases and J dropped 4 bases, with 5 bases sitting between them. The CDR3 contains 10 residues. Germline V gene lookup returns CDR1 SNHLY and CDR2 FYNNEI. CDR3 sequence: CASGGYGYTF. Here the CDR3 DNA reads TGTGCCAGCGGGGGCTATGGCTACACCTTC.

V gene TRBV2 combines with J gene TRBJ2-7; 8 positions match TRBD1. The J segment lost 7 bases and the V segment lost 4 bases, leaving 9 bases of the junction unmatched. The germline gives CDR1 SNHLY, CDR2 FYNNEI. CDR3 length: 14 amino acids. Here the CDR3 reads CASSAGDRTLEQYF. CDR3 coding DNA: TGTGCCAGCAGTGCTGGGGACAGGACGTTAGAGCAGTACTTC.

The table lists this clone with a count of one. The V call is TRBV27, the J call TRBJ2-2; possible D gene TRBD1, 6 bases. This CDR3 has 17 amino acids. CDR1 and CDR2 from the germline V gene are MNHEY and SMNVEV (reference sequence). Trimming left V 4 bases short and J 4 bases short, with 19 bases between. The chain's CDR3 is CASSSQQGFRFTGELFF. The CDR3 nucleotides are TGTGCCAGCAGTTCCCAACAGGGATTTAGATTCACCGGGGAGCTGTTTTTT.

This clone was detected only a few times. This chain connects TRBV10-1 to TRBJ2-7, with 9 bases identical to TRBD2. The CDR3 spans 13 residues. The germline CDR1 and CDR2 sequences are WNHNN and SYGVQD (reference sequence). V was clipped by 6 bases and J by 5 bases; unmatched bases: 5. The CDR3 nucleotides read TGCGCCAGCAGCCTGGGACTAGCAAACGAGCAGTACTTC. It encodes CASSLGLANEQYF.

Details on this clone: At the DNA level, this CDR3 is encoded by other sequences in the same sample as well. J is TRBJ1-2 and V is TRBV6-1; the D gene is possibly TRBD1 (5 bases). The length of the CDR3 is 13 residues. Germline loops: CDR1 MNHNS, CDR2 SASEGT. V lost 0 bases and J lost 7, with 9 bases in between. CDR3 bases: TGTGCCAGCAGTGAAGCGCGGGGGAGTGGCTACACCTTC. It encodes CASSEARGSGYTF.

V and J are TRBV27 and TRBJ1-3, with a possible D match to TRBD1 (6 bases). CDR1 is MNHEY, CDR2 SMNVEV, per germline (reference sequence). The CDR3 is 15 residues long. V gave up 0 bases and J gave up 6 bases, with 12 bases separating them. In DNA, the CDR3 is TGTGCCAGCAGTTTATCGCCGGCAGGGGTAAACACCATATATTTT. This codes for CASSLSPAGVNTIYF.

In regard to this clone: Other DNA variants within this sample encode the same CDR3. The genes are TRBV6-5 and TRBJ2-7; D is possibly TRBD1 (5 bases). V lost 0 bases and J lost 0, with 12 bases in between. The germline gives CDR1 MNHEY, CDR2 SVGAGI. The CDR3 is made up of 16 amino acids. CDR3 in amino acids: CASSYSATGSSYEQYF. The CDR3 DNA is TGTGCCAGCAGTTACTCGGCCACAGGTAGCTCCTACGAGCAGTACTTC.

The rearrangement links TRBV4-3 to TRBJ2-1; 10 bases are shared with TRBD2. With 0 bases clipped from V and 1 base from J, the junction kept 9 bases outside the gene matches. There are 19 residues in the CDR3. Germline CDR1 reads LGHNA; CDR2 reads YSLEER. The CDR3 here is CASSQDSLAGAWSYNEQFF. The DNA of the CDR3 is TGCGCCAGCAGCCAAGATTCCCTAGCGGGAGCCTGGTCCTACAATGAGCAGTTCTTC.

V usage is TRBV7-9 and J usage is TRBJ2-1, with a possible D match to TRBD1 (6 bases). This CDR3 is built from 16 residues. Germline V gives CDR1 SEHNR, CDR2 FQNEAQ (reference sequence). V was pared by 6 bases and J by 4 bases, with 19 bases between. The CDR3 coding sequence is TGTGCCAGCAGTCATACCGGGCAGGGGACATACAATGAGCAGTTCTTC. This codes for CASSHTGQGTYNEQFF.

The V call is TRBV28, the J call TRBJ2-7; D possibly uses TRBD1 or TRBD2 (5 bases each). There are 16 residues in the CDR3. Trimming cost V 10 bases and J 7 bases, with 29 bases left between them. Germline V gene data show CDR1 as MDHEN and CDR2 as SYDVKM. The CDR3 is CATTALRYQGPGEQYF. The DNA for the CDR3 is TGTGCCACGACGGCCTTACGGTACCAGGGTCCGGGGGAGCAGTACTTC.

V and J are TRBV4-1 and TRBJ2-7, with D perhaps TRBD2 (6 bases). The length of the CDR3 is 16 residues. Germline CDR1 and CDR2: MGHRA and YSYEKL. V lost 3 bases, J lost 0 bases, and 15 bases lay in between. Here the CDR3 DNA reads TGCGCCAGCAGCCATCTTCTAGCGTCCAGCTCCTACGAGCAGTACTTC. Translation: CASSHLLASSSYEQYF.

This chain links TRBV29-1 with TRBJ2-7; tentatively, D is TRBD2 (5 bases). Germline assignment: CDR1 SQVTM and CDR2 ANQGSEA. This CDR3 contains 14 residues. V was shortened by 2 bases and J by 7 bases, with 18 bases between the two germline ends. The CDR3 DNA follows: TGCAGCGTTGAAACCGGGGTCGGGGTTCGAGAGCAGTACTTC. This sequence encodes CSVETGVGVREQYF.

This rearrangement joins TRBV7-9 to TRBJ2-5; 7 bases are a match to TRBD2. The J call may be wrong; the DNA end is better matched by TRBJ2-7. This CDR3 spans 14 amino acids. CDR1 is SEHNR, CDR2 FQNEAQ, per germline (reference sequence). In DNA, the CDR3 is TGTGCCAGCAGCTTGGGGGAGGGGAGCTACGAGCAGTACTTC. Translating gives CASSLGEGSYEQYF.

V gene TRBV10-3 combines with J gene TRBJ2-6, with D perhaps being TRBD1 or TRBD2 (6 bases each). This CDR3 has 18 residues. V lost 6 bases, J lost 0 bases, and 18 bases lay in between. Germline loops: CDR1 ENHRY, CDR2 SYGVKD. The DNA of the CDR3 is TGTGCCATCAGCGACGGACAGTGGACTACCTCTGGGGCCAACGTCCTGACTTTC. Its protein is CAISDGQWTTSGANVLTF.

On this clone itself: The same CDR3 can be traced to other DNA sequences in this sample. DNA for the CDR3: TGTGCCTGGTCAGTGTCTCACGAGCAGTACTTC. Translated, it gives CAWSVSHEQYF. This sequence joins TRBV30 and TRBJ2-7, with no clear D. Trimming left V 5 bases short and J 5 bases short, with 10 bases between. Germline V gene sequence: CDR1 GTSNPN, CDR2 SVGIG (reference sequence). The CDR3 has 11 residues.

This chain uses TRBV2 with TRBJ2-1, with 13 bases identical to TRBD2. CDR1 SNHLY and CDR2 FYNNEI come from the germline V gene. Trimming cost V 3 bases and J 8 bases; bases outside gene matches: 10. The CDR3 spans 17 residues. CDR3 DNA: TGTGCCAGCAGTGACCTACCGGGACTAGCGGGATTCGATGAGCAGTTCTTC. It yields the protein CASSDLPGLAGFDEQFF.

The V and J genes are TRBV2 and TRBJ2-7; possibly TRBD1 for D (6 bases). Trimming removed 0 bases from V and 3 bases from J, with 12 bases in between. The CDR3 length is 15 residues. CDR1 and CDR2 from the germline V gene are SNHLY and FYNNEI. Written as DNA, the CDR3 is TGTGCCAGCAGTGAAGCGGAGAACAGGGTCTACGAGCAGTACTTC. It encodes CASSEAENRVYEQYF.

The chain recombines TRBV6-5 with TRBJ2-5; TRBD2 matches 7 bases. CDR1 is MNHEY and CDR2 is SVGAGI in the germline V gene. J lost 4 bases, V lost 5 bases, and 7 bases had no gene match. The CDR3 runs to 14 residues. The CDR3 protein is CASSGGGSPETQYF. CDR3 nucleotides: TGTGCCAGCAGTGGGGGGGGGAGCCCAGAGACCCAGTACTTC.

This chain uses TRBV5-1 with TRBJ2-5, with D unresolved. CDR1 and CDR2 from the germline V gene are SGHRS and YFSETQ. With 1 base removed from V and 3 bases from J, the gap between germline ends came to 10 bases. The CDR3 has 14 amino acids. The CDR3 nucleotides are TGCGCCAGCAGCTTGAGTGTCAGGAAAGAGACCCAGTACTTC. Amino acids: CASSLSVRKETQYF.

This chain joins TRBV4-3 and TRBJ1-4; tentative D call: TRBD1 (5 bases). Trimming cost V 1 base and J 0 bases, with 12 bases left between them. The CDR3 consists of 17 residues. Germline CDR1 and CDR2: LGHNA and YSLEER. This CDR3 is CASSQVQAGATNEKLFF. The DNA of the CDR3 is TGCGCCAGCAGCCAAGTACAGGCGGGAGCAACTAATGAAAAACTGTTTTTT.

In its sample, this clone was seen a few times. V gene TRBV7-6 combines with J gene TRBJ1-6; D gene uncertain. The CDR3 length is 15 residues. CDR1 is SGHVS and CDR2 is FNYEAQ in the germline V gene. V lost 5 bases and J 7 bases, leaving 15 bases between the germline ends. The CDR3 here is CASSLQGGVNSPLHF. CDR3 DNA sequence: TGTGCCAGCAGCCTACAAGGTGGGGTCAATTCACCCCTCCACTTT.

This sequence joins TRBV9 and TRBJ1-2; D is ambiguous. Germline values: CDR1 SGDLS, CDR2 YYNGEE. This CDR3 is 12 amino acids long. V was pared by 3 bases and J by 7 bases, with 10 bases between. The chain's CDR3 is CASSGTVVGYTF. In nucleotides, the CDR3 is TGTGCCAGCAGCGGTACAGTGGTTGGCTACACCTTC.